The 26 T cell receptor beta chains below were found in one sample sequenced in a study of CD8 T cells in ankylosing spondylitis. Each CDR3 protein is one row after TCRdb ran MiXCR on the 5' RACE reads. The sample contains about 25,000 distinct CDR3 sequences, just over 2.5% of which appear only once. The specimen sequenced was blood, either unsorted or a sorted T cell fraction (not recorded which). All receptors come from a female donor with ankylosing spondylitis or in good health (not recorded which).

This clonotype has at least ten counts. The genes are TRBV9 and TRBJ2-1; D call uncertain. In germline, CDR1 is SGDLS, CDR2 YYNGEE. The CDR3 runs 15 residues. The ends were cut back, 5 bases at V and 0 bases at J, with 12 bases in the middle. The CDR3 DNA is TGTGCCAGCAGTACCAAGATTAGCTCCTACAATGAGCAGTTCTTC. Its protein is CASSTKISSYNEQFF.

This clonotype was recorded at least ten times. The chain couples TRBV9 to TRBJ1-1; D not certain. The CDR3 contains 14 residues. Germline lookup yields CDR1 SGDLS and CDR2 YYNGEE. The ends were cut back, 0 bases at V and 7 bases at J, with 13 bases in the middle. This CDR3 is CASSVAPRTDEAFF. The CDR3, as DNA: TGTGCCAGCAGCGTAGCTCCCAGGACCGATGAAGCTTTCTTT.

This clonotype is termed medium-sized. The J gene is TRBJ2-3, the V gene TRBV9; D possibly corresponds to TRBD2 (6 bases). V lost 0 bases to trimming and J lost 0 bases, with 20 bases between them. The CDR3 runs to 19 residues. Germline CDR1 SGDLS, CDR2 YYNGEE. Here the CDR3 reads CASSVEPWLAKDSTDTQYF. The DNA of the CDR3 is TGTGCCAGCAGCGTAGAGCCTTGGCTAGCGAAAGATAGCACAGATACGCAGTATTTT.

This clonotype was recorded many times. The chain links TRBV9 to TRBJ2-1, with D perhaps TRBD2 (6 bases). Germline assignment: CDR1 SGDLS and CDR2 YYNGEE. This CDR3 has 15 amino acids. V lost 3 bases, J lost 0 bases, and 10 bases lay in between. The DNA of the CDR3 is TGTGCCAGCAGCGGAACGGGACTCTCCTACAATGAGCAGTTCTTC. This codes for CASSGTGLSYNEQFF.

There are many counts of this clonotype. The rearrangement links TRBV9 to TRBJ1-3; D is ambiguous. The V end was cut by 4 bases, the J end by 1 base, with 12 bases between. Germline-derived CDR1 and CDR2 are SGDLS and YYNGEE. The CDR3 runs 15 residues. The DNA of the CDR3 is TGTGCCAGCAGCATTTCCCCGGAATCTGGAAACACCATATATTTT. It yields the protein CASSISPESGNTIYF.

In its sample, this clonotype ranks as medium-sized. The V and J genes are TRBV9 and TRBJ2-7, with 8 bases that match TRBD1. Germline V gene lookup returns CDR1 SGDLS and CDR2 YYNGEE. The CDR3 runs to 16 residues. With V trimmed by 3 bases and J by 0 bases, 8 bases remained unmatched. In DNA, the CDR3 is TGTGCCAGCAGCGCACACAGGGGGTCGGGCTCCTACGAGCAGTACTTC. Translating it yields CASSAHRGSGSYEQYF.

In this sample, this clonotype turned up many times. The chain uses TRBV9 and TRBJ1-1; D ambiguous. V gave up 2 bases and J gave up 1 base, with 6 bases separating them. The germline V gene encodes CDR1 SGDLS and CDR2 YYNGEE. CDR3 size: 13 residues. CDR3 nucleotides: TGTGCCAGCAGCGTGTTAGAGAACACTGAAGCTTTCTTT. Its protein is CASSVLENTEAFF.

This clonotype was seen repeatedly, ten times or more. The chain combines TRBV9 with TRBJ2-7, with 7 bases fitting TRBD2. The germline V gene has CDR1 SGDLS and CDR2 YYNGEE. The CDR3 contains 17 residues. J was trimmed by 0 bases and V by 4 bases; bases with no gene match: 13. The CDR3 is CASSPREREGPSYEQYF. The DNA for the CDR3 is TGTGCCAGCAGCCCCCGAGAAAGGGAGGGACCCTCCTACGAGCAGTACTTC.

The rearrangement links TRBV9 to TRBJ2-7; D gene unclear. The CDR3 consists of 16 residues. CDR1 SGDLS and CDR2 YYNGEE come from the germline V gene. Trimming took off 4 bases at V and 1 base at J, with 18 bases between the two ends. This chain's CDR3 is CASSPITGRASYEQYF. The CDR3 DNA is TGTGCCAGCAGCCCTATAACCGGTAGGGCGTCCTACGAGCAGTACTTC.

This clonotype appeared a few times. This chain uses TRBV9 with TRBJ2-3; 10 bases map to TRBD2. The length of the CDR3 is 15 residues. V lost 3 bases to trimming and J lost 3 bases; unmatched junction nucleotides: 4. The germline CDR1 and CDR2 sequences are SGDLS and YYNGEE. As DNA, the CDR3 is TGTGCCAGCAGCGAGCGGGAGGGCGAGACAGATACGCAGTATTTT. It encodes CASSEREGETDTQYF.

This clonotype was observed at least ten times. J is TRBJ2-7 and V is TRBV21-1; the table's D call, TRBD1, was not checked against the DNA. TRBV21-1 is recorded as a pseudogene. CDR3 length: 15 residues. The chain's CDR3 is CASSLGADASYEQYF. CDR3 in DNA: TGTGCCAGCAGCCTCGGGGCGGACGCGAGCTACGAGCAGTACTTC.

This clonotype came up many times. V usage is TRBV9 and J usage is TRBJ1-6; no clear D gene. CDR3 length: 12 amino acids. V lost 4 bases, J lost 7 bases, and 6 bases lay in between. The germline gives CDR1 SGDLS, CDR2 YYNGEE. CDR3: CASSLGNSPLHF. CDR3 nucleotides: TGTGCCAGCAGCTTGGGGAATTCACCCCTCCACTTT.

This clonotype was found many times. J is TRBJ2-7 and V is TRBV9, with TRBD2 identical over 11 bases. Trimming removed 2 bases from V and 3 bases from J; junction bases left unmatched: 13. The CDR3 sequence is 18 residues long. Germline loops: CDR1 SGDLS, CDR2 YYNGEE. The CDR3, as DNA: TGTGCCAGCAGCGTCGGACTCGCCGGGACTAGCGGAGACTACGAGCAGTACTTC. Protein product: CASSVGLAGTSGDYEQYF.

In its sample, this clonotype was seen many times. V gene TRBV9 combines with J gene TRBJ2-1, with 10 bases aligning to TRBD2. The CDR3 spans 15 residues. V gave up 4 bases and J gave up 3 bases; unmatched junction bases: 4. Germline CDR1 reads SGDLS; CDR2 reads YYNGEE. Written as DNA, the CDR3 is TGTGCCAGCAGCTCCCCTAGCGGGGGCTACAATGAGCAGTTCTTC. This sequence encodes CASSSPSGGYNEQFF.

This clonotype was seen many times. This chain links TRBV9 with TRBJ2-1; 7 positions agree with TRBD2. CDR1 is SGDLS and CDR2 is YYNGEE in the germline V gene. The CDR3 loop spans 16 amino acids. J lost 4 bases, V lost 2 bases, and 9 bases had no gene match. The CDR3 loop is CASSVSSGIGYNEQFF. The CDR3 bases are TGTGCCAGCAGCGTTTCGAGCGGGATAGGGTACAATGAGCAGTTCTTC.

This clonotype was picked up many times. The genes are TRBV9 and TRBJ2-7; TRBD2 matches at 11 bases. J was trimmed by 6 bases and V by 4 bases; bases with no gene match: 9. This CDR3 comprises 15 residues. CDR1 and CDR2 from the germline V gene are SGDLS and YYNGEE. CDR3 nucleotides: TGTGCCAGCAGCCCTCGCTTAGCGGGAGGGCGCGAGCAGTACTTC. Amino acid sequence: CASSPRLAGGREQYF.

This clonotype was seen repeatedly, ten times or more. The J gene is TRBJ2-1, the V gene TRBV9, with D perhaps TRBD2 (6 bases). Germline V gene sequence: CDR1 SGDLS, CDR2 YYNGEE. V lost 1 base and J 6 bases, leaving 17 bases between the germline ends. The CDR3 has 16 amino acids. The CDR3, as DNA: TGTGCCAGCAGCGTACAAGGGACTCCCGTGGGCAATGAGCAGTTCTTC. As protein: CASSVQGTPVGNEQFF.

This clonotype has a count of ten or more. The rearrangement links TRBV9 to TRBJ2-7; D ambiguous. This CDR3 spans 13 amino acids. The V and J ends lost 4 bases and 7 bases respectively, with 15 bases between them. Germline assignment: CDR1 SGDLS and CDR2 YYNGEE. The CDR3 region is CASSPTLGREQYF. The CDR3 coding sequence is TGTGCCAGCAGCCCGACCTTAGGTCGAGAGCAGTACTTC.

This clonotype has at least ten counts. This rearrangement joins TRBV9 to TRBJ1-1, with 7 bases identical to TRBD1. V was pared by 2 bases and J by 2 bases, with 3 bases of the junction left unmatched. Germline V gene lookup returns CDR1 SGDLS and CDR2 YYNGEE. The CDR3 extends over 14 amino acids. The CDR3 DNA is TGTGCCAGCAGCGTGGGACAGCCCAACACTGAAGCTTTCTTT. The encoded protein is CASSVGQPNTEAFF.

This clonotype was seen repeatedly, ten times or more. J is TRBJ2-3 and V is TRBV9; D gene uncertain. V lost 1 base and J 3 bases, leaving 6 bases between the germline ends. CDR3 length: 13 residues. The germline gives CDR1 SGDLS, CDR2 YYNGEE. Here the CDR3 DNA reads TGTGCCAGCAGCGTAATGGGGACAGATACGCAGTATTTT. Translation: CASSVMGTDTQYF.

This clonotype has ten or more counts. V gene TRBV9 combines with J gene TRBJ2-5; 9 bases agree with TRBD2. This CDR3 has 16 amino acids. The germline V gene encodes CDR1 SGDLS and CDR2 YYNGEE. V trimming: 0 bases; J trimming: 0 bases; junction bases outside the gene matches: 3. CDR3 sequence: CASSVGLAGNQETQYF. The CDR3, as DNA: TGTGCCAGCAGCGTAGGGCTAGCGGGAAACCAAGAGACCCAGTACTTC. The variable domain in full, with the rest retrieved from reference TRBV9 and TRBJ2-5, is DSGVTQTPKHLITATGQRVTLRCSPRSGDLSVYWYQQSLDQGLQFLIQYYNGEERAKGNILERFSAQQFPDLHSELNLSSLELGDSALYFCASSVGLAGNQETQYFGPGTRLLVL.

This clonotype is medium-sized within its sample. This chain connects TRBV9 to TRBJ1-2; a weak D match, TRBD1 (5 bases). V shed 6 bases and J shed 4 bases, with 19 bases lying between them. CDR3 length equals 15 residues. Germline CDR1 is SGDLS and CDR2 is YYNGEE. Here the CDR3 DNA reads TGTGCCAGCACCCAAGGAAAAGAGGGGCTCTATGGCTACACCTTC. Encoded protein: CASTQGKEGLYGYTF.

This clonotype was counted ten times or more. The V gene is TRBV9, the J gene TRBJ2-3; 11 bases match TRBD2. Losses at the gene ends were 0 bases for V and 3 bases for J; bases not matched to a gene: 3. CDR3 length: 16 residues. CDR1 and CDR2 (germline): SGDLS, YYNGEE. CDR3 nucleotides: TGTGCCAGCAGCGTAGGCGGGACTAGCGGAACAGATACGCAGTATTTT. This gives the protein CASSVGGTSGTDTQYF.

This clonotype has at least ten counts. The CDR3 DNA reads as TGTGCCAGCAGCGTAGGGAAGCGGGAGTTCACAGATACGCAGTATTTT. Its protein is CASSVGKREFTDTQYF. This sequence joins TRBV9 and TRBJ2-3; 8 bases are a match to TRBD2. J lost 2 bases, V lost 0 bases, and 5 bases had no gene match. The CDR3 totals 16 residues. The germline V gene has CDR1 SGDLS and CDR2 YYNGEE.

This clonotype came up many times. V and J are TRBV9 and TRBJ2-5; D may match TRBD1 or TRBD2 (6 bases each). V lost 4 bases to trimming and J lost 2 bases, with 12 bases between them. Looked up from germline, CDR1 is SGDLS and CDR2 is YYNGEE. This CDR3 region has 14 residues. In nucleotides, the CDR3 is TGTGCCAGCAGCCAAGAAGGGGGGCAAGAGACCCAGTACTTC. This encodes CASSQEGGQETQYF.

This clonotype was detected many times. This chain's CDR3 is CASSVLVADNEQFF. CDR3 nucleotides: TGTGCCAGCAGCGTCCTAGTGGCTGACAATGAGCAGTTCTTC. This rearrangement joins TRBV9 to TRBJ2-1, with D uncertain. The CDR3 consists of 14 residues. CDR1 and CDR2 (germline): SGDLS, YYNGEE. The V and J ends lost 2 bases and 5 bases respectively, with 11 bases between them.